Listed here are 13 T cell receptor beta chains from one sample, sequenced in a study of Graves' ophthalmopathy and Graves' hyperthyroidism. RNA transcripts were the source from which TCR beta CDR3 regions were amplified. HTBI-primed first-round RT-PCR preceded second-round multiplex PCR. TCRdb re-analysed the multiplex PCR reads in MiXCR, keeping a single row per CDR3 protein. The sample lists 680,000 or so distinct CDR3 sequences, 22% occurring once. Sequences were obtained from peripheral blood. Receptors were obtained from a woman between 18 and 29 years old with stable Graves' hyperthyroidism. Some clones in this sample may be carry-over from other donors' samples.

In its sample, this clonotype was seen many times. A read error may explain this, as a much larger clone is one base away. The chain recombines TRBV6-5 with TRBJ1-5; no clear D. Trimming took off 2 bases at V and 2 bases at J, with 4 bases between the two ends. The CDR3 is 13 residues long. The V gene's germline CDR1 is MNHEY and CDR2 SVGAGI. The CDR3 loop is CASSYQGNQPQHF. CDR3 DNA sequence: TGTGCCAGCAGTTACCAGGGCAATCAGCCCCAGCATTTT.

The rearrangement joins TRBV6-4 to TRBJ1-1; unclear D gene. V was clipped by 8 bases and J by 2 bases, with 9 bases between them. CDR1 and CDR2 from the germline V gene are MRHNA and SNTAGT. CDR3 size: 12 residues. CDR3 nucleotide sequence: TGTGCCAGCCAAAGCGTTAACACTGAAGCTTTCTTT. Its protein product is CASQSVNTEAFF.

This clonotype was picked up many times. This chain uses TRBV15 with TRBJ2-5, with 11 bases identical to TRBD2. This CDR3 spans 15 amino acids. Per the germline V gene, CDR1 is LNHNV and CDR2 is YYDKDF (reference sequence). After removal of 6 bases from V and 2 bases from J, the junction contained 5 bases not matched to a gene. CDR3 sequence (DNA): TGTGCCACCAGAGGGACTAGCGGAAGACAAGAGACCCAGTACTTC. It codes for CATRGTSGRQETQYF. Full variable domain (remainder filled in from reference TRBV15 and TRBJ2-5): DAMVIQNPRYQVTQFGKPVTLSCSQTLNHNVMYWYQQKSSQAPKLLFHYYDKDFNNEADTPDNFQSRRPNTSFCFLDIRSPGLGDTAMYLCATRGTSGRQETQYFGPGTRLLVL.

This clonotype was found a few times. The chain recombines TRBV7-3 with TRBJ2-2; tentative D call: TRBD1 (7 bases). The germline gives CDR1 SGHTA, CDR2 FQGTGA. V lost 4 bases to trimming and J lost 6 bases, with 15 bases between them. CDR3 size: 15 residues. CDR3 sequence: CASSSQGGEAGELFF. CDR3 in DNA: TGTGCCAGCAGCTCTCAGGGGGGCGAGGCCGGGGAGCTGTTTTTT.

V usage is TRBV20-1 and J usage is TRBJ1-5; D possibly corresponds to TRBD1 (6 bases). V lost 1 base to trimming and J lost 2 bases, with 12 bases between them. Germline-derived CDR1 and CDR2 are DFQATT and SNEGSKA (reference sequence). This CDR3 spans 15 amino acids. The CDR3 region is CSARVGGSGNQPQHF. The CDR3 DNA is TGCAGTGCTAGAGTTGGGGGCTCGGGCAATCAGCCCCAGCATTTT.

This clonotype has ten or more counts. The chain carries TRBV5-1 and TRBJ2-7; TRBD2 matches 8 bases. After removal of 1 base from V and 5 bases from J, the junction contained 8 bases not matched to a gene. This CDR3 has 15 amino acids. The germline CDR1 and CDR2 sequences are SGHRS and YFSETQ. CDR3 region: CASSLWAGGDHEQYF. The DNA of the CDR3 is TGCGCCAGCAGCTTGTGGGCCGGGGGGGACCACGAGCAGTACTTC. The complete variable domain, with remaining parts taken from reference TRBV5-1 and TRBJ2-7, reads KAGVTQTPRYLIKTRGQQVTLSCSPISGHRSVSWYQQTPGQGLQFLFEYFSETQRNKGNFPGRFSGRQFSNSRSEMNVSTLELGDSALYLCASSLWAGGDHEQYFGPGTRLTVT.

This sequence joins TRBV7-9 and TRBJ2-7; TRBD2 matches 7 bases. V lost 5 bases, J lost 0 bases, and 7 bases stayed unmatched. The CDR3 extends over 15 amino acids. The germline V gene has CDR1 SEHNR and CDR2 FQNEAQ (reference sequence). CDR3 residues: CASSPRSSGSYEQYF. CDR3 sequence (DNA): TGTGCCAGCAGCCCGAGGTCTAGCGGCTCCTACGAGCAGTACTTC. Variable domain in full (rest from reference TRBV7-9 and TRBJ2-7): DTGVSQNPRHKITKRGQNVTFRCDPISEHNRLYWYRQTLGQGPEFLTYFQNEAQLEKSRLLSDRFSAERPKGSFSTLEIQRTEQGDSAMYLCASSPRSSGSYEQYFGPGTRLTVT.

This clonotype was picked up many times. The rearrangement links TRBV7-2 to TRBJ1-5, with no clear D. There are 13 residues in the CDR3. The V and J ends lost 4 bases and 9 bases respectively, with 13 bases between them. The germline gives CDR1 SGHTA, CDR2 FQGNSA. CDR3 sequence (DNA): TGTGCCAGCAGCTCCGCCTTTGTGGGGCCCCAGCATTTT. Amino acids: CASSSAFVGPQHF. Looking up the rest from reference TRBV7-2 and TRBJ1-5 gives the full variable domain: GAGVSQSPSNKVTEKGKDVELRCDPISGHTALYWYRQSLGQGLEFLIYFQGNSAPDKSGLPSDRFSAERTGGSVSTLTIQRTQQEDSAVYLCASSSAFVGPQHFGDGTRLSIL.

This clonotype occurred a few times. The chain joins TRBV30 to TRBJ2-7; the D gene is possibly TRBD2 (6 bases). V was shortened by 1 base and J by 7 bases, with 14 bases between the two germline ends. In germline, CDR1 is GTSNPN, CDR2 SVGIG (reference sequence). There are 13 residues in the CDR3. The CDR3 loop is CAWSAWGGTEQYF. CDR3 coding DNA: TGTGCCTGGAGTGCATGGGGCGGGACTGAGCAGTACTTC.

In its sample, this clonotype was seen a few times. The gene calls are TRBV6-5 and TRBJ2-7; maybe TRBD2 (6 bases). V lost 4 bases and J lost 4, with 17 bases in between. Germline V gene sequence: CDR1 MNHEY, CDR2 SVGAGI. The CDR3 extends over 15 amino acids. The CDR3 spells CASSWQAGRGYEQYF. CDR3 sequence (DNA): TGTGCCAGCAGTTGGCAAGCGGGCCGGGGATACGAGCAGTACTTC.

This clonotype was recorded at least ten times. This chain uses TRBV20-1 with TRBJ1-1, with 8 bases aligning to TRBD1. CDR1 and CDR2 (germline): DFQATT, SNEGSKA (reference sequence). The CDR3 extends over 13 amino acids. DNA of the CDR3: TGCAGGGTTAAGGGACAGGCGAACACTGAAGCTTTCTTT. Amino acid sequence: CRVKGQANTEAFF.

At least ten counts were recorded for this clonotype. The chain employs TRBV12-3 or TRBV12-4 and TRBJ1-5; TRBD1 aligns across 12 bases. Unmatched junction bases numbered 5, after V lost 1 base and J lost 1 base. The CDR3 totals 18 residues. CDR3 loop: CASSLGDRGLRSNQPQHF. DNA for the CDR3: TGTGCCAGCAGTTTAGGGGACAGGGGGCTACGGAGCAATCAGCCCCAGCATTTT.

The chain carries TRBV27 and TRBJ2-2, with a possible D match to TRBD2 (5 bases). There are 18 residues in the CDR3. The V end was cut by 9 bases, the J end by 2 bases, with 25 bases between. The germline V gene encodes CDR1 MNHEY and CDR2 SMNVEV (reference sequence). Here the CDR3 DNA reads TGTGCCAGTAGTATTTTTTCGGACTTTCCGCGAAACACCGGGGAGCTGTTTTTT. Translating gives CASSIFSDFPRNTGELFF.